What follows are 21 T cell receptor beta chains derived from one specimen sequenced in a study of blood T cell repertoires in COVID-19. Here immunoSEQ multiplex PCR was the method, and the copy in TCRdb shows in-frame clones only, minus some. The table records about 240,000 clones, around 88% of them present only once. The sequencing input was PBMCs or T cells enriched from blood (not recorded which). These receptors were collected from a woman in her 30s who had recovered from COVID-19.

The chain links TRBV7-9 to TRBJ2-2, with D perhaps matching TRBD1 (5 bases). Trimming cost V 5 bases and J 3 bases, with 16 bases left between them. The length of the CDR3 is 16 residues. Germline values: CDR1 SEHNR, CDR2 FQNEAQ (reference sequence). The CDR3 sequence: CASSPPGQGYTGELFF. In DNA form, the CDR3 reads TGTGCCAGCAGCCCTCCAGGCCAGGGTTACACCGGGGAGCTGTTTTTT.

V usage is TRBV29-1 and J usage is TRBJ1-1, with 7 bases identical to TRBD1. In germline, CDR1 is SQVTM, CDR2 ANQGSEA. The V segment lost 4 bases and the J segment 0 bases; nucleotides outside the gene matches: 11. The CDR3 runs 16 residues. The DNA for the CDR3 is TGCAGCGTTGTTAGGGGATTTGGACAGGTGAACACTGAAGCTTTCTTT. It yields the protein CSVVRGFGQVNTEAFF.

The chain carries TRBV28 and TRBJ1-5; a weak D match, TRBD1 (5 bases). The germline CDR1 and CDR2 sequences are MDHEN and SYDVKM. This CDR3 comprises 16 residues. V gave up 0 bases and J gave up 1 base, with 10 bases separating them. The CDR3 sequence is CASSLWQGGSNQPQHF. Here the CDR3 DNA reads TGTGCCAGCAGTTTATGGCAGGGCGGAAGCAATCAGCCCCAGCATTTT.

The chain recombines TRBV27 with TRBJ1-5, with 8 nucleotides matching TRBD1. The CDR3 runs to 19 residues. Germline assignment: CDR1 MNHEY and CDR2 SMNVEV (reference sequence). V trimming: 1 base; J trimming: 7 bases; junction bases outside the gene matches: 18. The CDR3 DNA is TGTGCCAGCAGTTTATATCTGGTCGGGGCAGGGGGCGTTCGCCAGCCCCAGCATTTT. Its translation is CASSLYLVGAGGVRQPQHF.

For this clone: Other DNA sequences in the same sample also yield this CDR3. The chain couples TRBV19 to TRBJ1-1, with D unclear. Deletions cut 5 bases from V and 2 bases from J, with 9 bases between. The CDR3 spans 13 residues. The germline V gene encodes CDR1 LNHDA and CDR2 SQIVND (reference sequence). The CDR3 spells CASSPRGNTEAFF. The CDR3 DNA reads TGTGCCAGTAGTCCCCGGGGAAACACTGAAGCTTTCTTT. Together with reference TRBV19 and TRBJ1-1, the CDR3 gives the full variable domain: DGGITQSPKYLFRKEGQNVTLSCEQNLNHDAMYWYRQDPGQGLRLIYYSQIVNDFQKGDIAEGYSVSREKKESFPLTVTSAQKNPTAFYLCASSPRGNTEAFFGQGTRLTVV.

The V and J genes are TRBV20-1 and TRBJ2-7; TRBD2 agrees at 7 bases. CDR3 size: 15 residues. After removal of 3 bases from V and 0 bases from J, the junction contained 8 bases not matched to a gene. The germline V gene encodes CDR1 DFQATT and CDR2 SNEGSKA (reference sequence). Here the CDR3 DNA reads TGCAGTGCTAGTCTCCCGGGGGGTGCCTCCTACGAGCAGTACTTC. It is translated as CSASLPGGASYEQYF.

This chain connects TRBV5-5 to TRBJ2-7, with D possibly being TRBD2 (6 bases). The CDR3 extends over 16 amino acids. Germline CDR1 is SGHKS and CDR2 is YYEKEE (reference sequence). Trimming removed 5 bases at V and 3 bases at J, with 21 bases between. The CDR3 reads CASSSGRGKKVYEQYF. The CDR3 DNA reads TGTGCCAGCAGTTCGGGCCGCGGGAAAAAAGTCTACGAGCAGTACTTC.

The rearrangement joins TRBV10-3 to TRBJ1-2; TRBD1 might be the D (5 bases). CDR1 is ENHRY, CDR2 SYGVKD, per germline. This CDR3 contains 14 residues. V dropped 3 bases and J dropped 8 bases, with 16 bases sitting between them. The CDR3 is CAISDGGGDYGYTF. CDR3 nucleotide sequence: TGTGCCATCAGTGACGGGGGGGGTGATTACGGCTACACCTTC.

The chain carries TRBV7-2 and TRBJ1-2; 10 bases match TRBD1. Germline trimming cut 6 bases from V and 9 bases from J; bases unmatched to any gene: 10. The CDR3 has 14 amino acids. Germline V gene lookup returns CDR1 SGHTA and CDR2 FQGNSA. CDR3 in amino acids: CASRPSGTGVRYTF. CDR3 sequence (DNA): TGTGCCAGCAGGCCCTCCGGGACAGGGGTTCGCTACACCTTC.

The chain employs TRBV5-1 and TRBJ1-2, with 7 bases identical to TRBD1. This CDR3 has 16 amino acids. Germline V CDR1 and CDR2: SGHRS, YFSETQ. V shed 4 bases, J shed 8 bases, and the junction held 17 bases outside the gene matches. This CDR3 is CASSPNYPGTERGYTF. Here the CDR3 DNA reads TGCGCCAGCAGCCCGAACTACCCCGGGACAGAAAGGGGCTACACCTTC.

This chain joins TRBV14 and TRBJ1-4, with D possibly TRBD1 on 6 matching bases. Between the trimmed V and J ends, which lost 4 bases and 7 bases, there was a span of 16 bases. Germline CDR1 and CDR2: SGHDN and FVKESK. CDR3 length: 15 amino acids. For the CDR3, the DNA is TGTGCCAGCAGCCGGTATTCAGGGGCGGGTGAAAAACTGTTTTTT. This translates into CASSRYSGAGEKLFF.

V gene TRBV5-1 combines with J gene TRBJ1-1, with D possibly being TRBD1 (5 bases). There are 15 residues in the CDR3. Between the trimmed V and J ends, which lost 4 bases and 5 bases, there was a span of 18 bases. CDR1 SGHRS and CDR2 YFSETQ come from the germline V gene. The DNA of the CDR3 is TGCGCCAGCAGCAGCCGGGACTGGCGAAGTACTGAAGCTTTCTTT. Protein product: CASSSRDWRSTEAFF. Based on the CDR3 plus reference TRBV5-1 and TRBJ1-1, the full variable domain is KAGVTQTPRYLIKTRGQQVTLSCSPISGHRSVSWYQQTPGQGLQFLFEYFSETQRNKGNFPGRFSGRQFSNSRSEMNVSTLELGDSALYLCASSSRDWRSTEAFFGQGTRLTVV.

The rearrangement joins TRBV7-3 to TRBJ2-3; 16 bases match TRBD2. This CDR3 region has 16 residues. With V trimmed by 4 bases and J by 5 bases, 3 bases remained unmatched. The germline gives CDR1 SGHTA, CDR2 FQGTGA. The CDR3 DNA follows: TGTGCCAGCAGCTCGGGACTAGCGGGAGGGAAAGATACGCAGTATTTT. It encodes CASSSGLAGGKDTQYF.

The chain recombines TRBV11-2 with TRBJ1-6, with D tentatively TRBD1 (5 bases). V was trimmed by 5 bases and J by 2 bases, leaving 10 bases between them. The germline gives CDR1 SGHAT, CDR2 FQNNGV. This CDR3 is built from 15 residues. This CDR3 is CASSEGLTYNSPLHF. CDR3 DNA: TGTGCCAGCAGCGAGGGACTTACCTATAATTCACCCCTCCACTTT.

The CDR3: CASSDDRGGYTF. In DNA, the CDR3 is TGCGCCAGCAGCGACGACAGGGGTGGCTACACCTTC. This chain joins TRBV5-1 and TRBJ1-2; 8 nucleotides line up with TRBD1. Losses at the gene ends were 4 bases for V and 7 bases for J; bases not matched to a gene: 3. CDR3 length: 12 residues. Germline-derived CDR1 and CDR2 are SGHRS and YFSETQ.

This chain connects TRBV5-6 to TRBJ1-4, with 7 bases fitting TRBD1. The ends lost 4 bases at V and 8 bases at J; junction bases unmatched: 14. Looked up from germline, CDR1 is SGHDT and CDR2 is YYEEEE. The CDR3 loop spans 16 amino acids. The CDR3 region is CASSPSRGGEREKLFF. CDR3 DNA: TGTGCCAGCAGCCCTTCCCGAGGGGGCGAGAGGGAAAAACTGTTTTTT.

In its sample, this clone was seen a few times. The chain has TRBV28 and TRBJ1-1; tentatively, D is TRBD1 (5 bases). Per germline, CDR1 MDHEN and CDR2 SYDVKM. The CDR3 is made up of 13 amino acids. V was clipped by 4 bases and J by 3 bases, with 9 bases between them. Written as DNA, the CDR3 is TGTGCCAGCAGTTACAGGCGGCACACTGAAGCTTTCTTT. It is translated as CASSYRRHTEAFF.

This chain's CDR3 is CSASSGTSYGYTF. For the CDR3, the DNA is TGCAGTGCTAGTTCGGGAACGAGCTATGGCTACACCTTC. The chain links TRBV20-1 to TRBJ1-2; D remains unclear. Germline V gives CDR1 DFQATT, CDR2 SNEGSKA (reference sequence). The CDR3 is 13 residues long. V was trimmed by 3 bases and J by 4 bases, leaving 12 bases between them.

The rearrangement joins TRBV7-8 to TRBJ1-1; D not certain. V gave up 2 bases and J gave up 1 base, with 11 bases separating them. The germline V gene has CDR1 SGHVS and CDR2 FQNEAQ. CDR3 length equals 15 residues. CDR3 loop: CASSLMVGGNTEAFF. The CDR3 coding sequence is TGTGCCAGCAGCTTAATGGTCGGCGGGAACACTGAAGCTTTCTTT.

The CDR3 loop reads CASSGTGRYGFF. In nucleotides, the CDR3 is TGTGCCAGCAGTGGGACAGGCCGGTACGGTTTCTTT. The chain couples TRBV25-1 to TRBJ1-1, with TRBD1 matching 7 bases. Per the germline V gene, CDR1 is MGHDK and CDR2 is SYGVNS. J lost 13 bases, V lost 4 bases, and 9 bases had no gene match. This CDR3 has 12 residues.

V usage is TRBV9 and J usage is TRBJ1-1; D is unresolved. The length of the CDR3 is 18 residues. From germline, CDR1 is SGDLS and CDR2 YYNGEE. V was pared by 3 bases and J by 0 bases, with 21 bases between. In nucleotides, the CDR3 is TGTGCCAGCAGCGCCGGGATTCTCGTGGGCGTCATGAACACTGAAGCTTTCTTT. Encoded protein: CASSAGILVGVMNTEAFF.